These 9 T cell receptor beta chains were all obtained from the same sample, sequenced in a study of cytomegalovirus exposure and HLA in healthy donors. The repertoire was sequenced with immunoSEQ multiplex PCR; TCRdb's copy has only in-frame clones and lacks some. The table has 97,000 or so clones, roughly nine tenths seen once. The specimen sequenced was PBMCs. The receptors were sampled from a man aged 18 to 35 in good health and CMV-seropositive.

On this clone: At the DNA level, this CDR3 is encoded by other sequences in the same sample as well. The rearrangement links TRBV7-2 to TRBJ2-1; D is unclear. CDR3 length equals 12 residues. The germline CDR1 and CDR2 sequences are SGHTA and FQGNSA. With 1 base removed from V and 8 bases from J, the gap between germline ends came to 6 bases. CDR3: CASSLVRDEQFF. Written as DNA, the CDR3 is TGTGCCAGCAGCTTAGTCCGCGATGAGCAGTTCTTC.

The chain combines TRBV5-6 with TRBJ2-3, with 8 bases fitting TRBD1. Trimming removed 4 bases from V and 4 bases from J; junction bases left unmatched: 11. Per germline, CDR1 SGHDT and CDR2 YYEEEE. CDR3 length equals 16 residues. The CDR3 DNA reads TGTGCCAGCAGCCAAACGCAGGGGGCTTTGGCAGATACGCAGTATTTT. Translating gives CASSQTQGALADTQYF.

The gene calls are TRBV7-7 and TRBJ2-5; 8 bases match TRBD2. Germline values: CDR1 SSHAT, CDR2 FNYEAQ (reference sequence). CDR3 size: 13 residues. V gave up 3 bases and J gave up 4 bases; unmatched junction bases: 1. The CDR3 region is CASSFRGGETQYF. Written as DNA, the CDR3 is TGTGCCAGCAGCTTCCGGGGGGGAGAGACCCAGTACTTC.

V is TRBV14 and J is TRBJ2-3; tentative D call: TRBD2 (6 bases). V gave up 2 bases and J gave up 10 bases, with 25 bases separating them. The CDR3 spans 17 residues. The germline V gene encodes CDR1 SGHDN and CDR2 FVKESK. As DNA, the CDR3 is TGTGCCAGCAGCCAAACCTATGGGGGAGCGGGCACGGGGGCGCAGTATTTT. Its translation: CASSQTYGGAGTGAQYF.

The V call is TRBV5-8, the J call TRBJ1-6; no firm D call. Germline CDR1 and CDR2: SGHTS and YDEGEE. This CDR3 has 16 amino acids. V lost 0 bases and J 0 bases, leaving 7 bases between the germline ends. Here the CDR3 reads CASSLVVSSYNSPLHF. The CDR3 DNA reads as TGTGCCAGCAGCTTGGTTGTTAGCTCCTATAATTCACCCCTCCACTTT.

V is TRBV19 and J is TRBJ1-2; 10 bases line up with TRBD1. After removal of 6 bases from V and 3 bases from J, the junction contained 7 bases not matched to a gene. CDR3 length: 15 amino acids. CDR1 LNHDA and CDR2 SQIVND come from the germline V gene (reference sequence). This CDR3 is CASSRGQGFDYGYTF. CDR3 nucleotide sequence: TGTGCCAGTAGCCGGGGACAGGGGTTCGACTATGGCTACACCTTC.

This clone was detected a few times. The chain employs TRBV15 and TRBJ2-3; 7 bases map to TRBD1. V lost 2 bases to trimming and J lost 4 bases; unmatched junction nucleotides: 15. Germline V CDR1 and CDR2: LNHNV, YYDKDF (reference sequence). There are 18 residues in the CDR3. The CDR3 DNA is TGTGCCACCAGCAGAACCCGGTCGGCAGGGGGAGAATCAGATACGCAGTATTTT. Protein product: CATSRTRSAGGESDTQYF.

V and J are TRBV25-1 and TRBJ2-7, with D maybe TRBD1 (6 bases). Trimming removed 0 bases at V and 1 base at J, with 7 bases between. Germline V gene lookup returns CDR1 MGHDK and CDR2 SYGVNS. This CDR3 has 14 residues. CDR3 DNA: TGTGCCAGCAGTGAATACGGACAGTCCTACGAGCAGTACTTC. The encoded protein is CASSEYGQSYEQYF.

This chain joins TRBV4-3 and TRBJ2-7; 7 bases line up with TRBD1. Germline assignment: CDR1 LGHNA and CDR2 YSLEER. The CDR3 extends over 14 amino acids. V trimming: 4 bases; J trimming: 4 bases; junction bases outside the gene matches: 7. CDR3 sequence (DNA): TGCGCCAGCAGCCCGGACAGGTTTCGGTACGAGCAGTACTTC. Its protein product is CASSPDRFRYEQYF.